A single sample is the source of the 15 T cell receptor beta chains below, sequenced in a study of cytomegalovirus exposure and HLA in healthy donors. Vbeta (60) and Jbeta (13) primers were used in the PCR. Sequencing used immunoSEQ multiplex PCR; TCRdb keeps in-frame clones, though not all of them. The sample lists 64,000 or so clones, less than 85% seen once, with roughly 9.8% in the top ten. The specimen sequenced was PBMCs. The receptors originated from a woman between 50 and 59 years old in good health and CMV-seropositive.

The rearrangement uses TRBV4-1 and TRBJ2-7; 11 positions agree with TRBD1. V trimming: 5 bases; J trimming: 2 bases; junction bases outside the gene matches: 8. Germline CDR1 reads MGHRA; CDR2 reads YSYEKL. The CDR3 has 16 residues. The CDR3 DNA follows: TGCGCCAGCAGCGGACAGGGGGCGGGAGCAGCCTACGAGCAGTACTTC. Its protein product is CASSGQGAGAAYEQYF.

This rearrangement joins TRBV28 to TRBJ1-2; the D is unclear. In germline, CDR1 is MDHEN, CDR2 SYDVKM. Trimming shortened V by 5 bases and J by 1 base, and 8 bases separated the two germline ends. The CDR3 contains 13 residues. CDR3 loop: CASSPTSNYGYTF. CDR3 sequence (DNA): TGTGCCAGCAGTCCAACAAGTAACTATGGCTACACCTTC.

This chain links TRBV5-1 with TRBJ2-1; 8 positions agree with TRBD2. From germline, CDR1 is SGHRS and CDR2 YFSETQ. Trimming at V came to 5 bases and at J to 2 bases, leaving 3 bases not matched to a gene. CDR3 length equals 14 residues. The CDR3, as DNA: TGCGCCAGCAGTCCCGGGGGGGCCTACAATGAGCAGTTCTTC. This sequence encodes CASSPGGAYNEQFF.

The rearrangement uses TRBV28 and TRBJ1-1; 7 bases are a match to TRBD1. After removal of 7 bases from V and 1 base from J, the junction contained 3 bases not matched to a gene. Looked up from germline, CDR1 is MDHEN and CDR2 is SYDVKM. CDR3 length: 13 residues. In nucleotides, the CDR3 is TGTGCCAGCAAGGGGGCAGGGAACACTGAAGCTTTCTTT. It specifies CASKGAGNTEAFF.

The genes are TRBV28 and TRBJ2-7; D call uncertain. V was clipped by 5 bases and J by 2 bases, with 4 bases between them. CDR1 is MDHEN, CDR2 SYDVKM, per germline. The CDR3 spans 11 residues. CDR3 nucleotides: TGTGCCAGCAGTCCCACCTACGAGCAGTACTTC. As protein: CASSPTYEQYF.

V gene TRBV27 combines with J gene TRBJ2-1; D gene uncertain. The germline gives CDR1 MNHEY, CDR2 SMNVEV (reference sequence). The V and J ends lost 6 bases and 5 bases respectively, with 20 bases between them. CDR3 length equals 16 residues. Here the CDR3 DNA reads TGTGCCAGCAGCCCCACCTCGTGGTACTCGGACAATGAGCAGTTCTTC. As protein: CASSPTSWYSDNEQFF.

This clone was seen a handful of times. This chain uses TRBV7-3 with TRBJ2-1, with TRBD1 as a possible D gene (5 bases). Per germline, CDR1 SGHTA and CDR2 FQGTGA. Trimming took 6 bases from V and 9 from J, leaving 18 bases between them. The CDR3 runs 14 residues. The CDR3 is CASSVSGDTGEQFF. The CDR3, as DNA: TGTGCCAGCAGTGTTAGTGGGGATACAGGTGAGCAGTTCTTC.

V usage is TRBV4-3 and J usage is TRBJ1-3; D gene ambiguous. V lost 1 base to trimming and J lost 2 bases, with 12 bases between them. The V gene's germline CDR1 is LGHNA and CDR2 YSLEER. This CDR3 has 16 residues. The CDR3 DNA follows: TGCGCCAGCAGCCAAGGACTCTGGATACCTGGAAACACCATATATTTT. Encoded protein: CASSQGLWIPGNTIYF.

V usage is TRBV28 and J usage is TRBJ2-7; D unresolved. Germline V gene data show CDR1 as MDHEN and CDR2 as SYDVKM. The CDR3 has 11 residues. Trimming cost V 4 bases and J 6 bases, with 7 bases left between them. The CDR3 nucleotides are TGTGCCAGCAGTTATAACTCCGAGCAGTACTTC. Translation: CASSYNSEQYF.

The table lists this clone with a few counts. The rearrangement joins TRBV6-1 to TRBJ1-2; 7 bases are shared with TRBD1. Germline V lookup: CDR1 MNHNS, CDR2 SASEGT. This CDR3 is 14 amino acids long. V trimming: 6 bases; J trimming: 4 bases; junction bases outside the gene matches: 8. The CDR3 here is CASRERGLGYGYTF. The CDR3 nucleotides are TGTGCCAGCAGGGAAAGGGGGCTAGGCTATGGCTACACCTTC.

This clone was observed a few times. The chain carries TRBV28 and TRBJ2-2, with 10 bases lining up with TRBD1. The CDR3 loop spans 17 amino acids. V lost 0 bases, J lost 6 bases, and 7 bases stayed unmatched. Germline V gene data show CDR1 as MDHEN and CDR2 as SYDVKM. CDR3 in DNA: TGTGCCAGCAGTTTATGGGAACTGGGACAGGGGCCCGGGGAGCTGTTTTTT. Protein: CASSLWELGQGPGELFF.

The rearrangement links TRBV15 to TRBJ2-5, with a weak D call TRBD1 (5 bases). Germline CDR1 reads LNHNV; CDR2 reads YYDKDF (reference sequence). This CDR3 contains 13 residues. V lost 1 base, J lost 5 bases, and 8 bases lay in between. Written as DNA, the CDR3 is TGTGCCACCAGCAGAGGGGGCTCGGAGACCCAGTACTTC. Residues: CATSRGGSETQYF. Supplemented by reference TRBV15 and TRBJ2-5, the full variable domain reads DAMVIQNPRYQVTQFGKPVTLSCSQTLNHNVMYWYQQKSSQAPKLLFHYYDKDFNNEADTPDNFQSRRPNTSFCFLDIRSPGLGDTAMYLCATSRGGSETQYFGPGTRLLVL.

V gene TRBV7-2 combines with J gene TRBJ2-5; D may be TRBD1 (5 bases). The CDR3 loop spans 13 amino acids. Trimming pared 3 bases from V and 5 bases from J, leaving 10 bases between. CDR1 and CDR2 (germline): SGHTA, FQGNSA. CDR3 sequence (DNA): TGTGCCAGCAGCTTCAGGGTGTACGAGACCCAGTACTTC. It codes for CASSFRVYETQYF.

This clone showed up just a few times. This sequence joins TRBV7-2 and TRBJ1-5; 10 bases align to TRBD1. The length of the CDR3 is 17 residues. V dropped 1 base and J dropped 0; count of bases not matched to a gene: 3. Germline V CDR1 and CDR2: SGHTA, FQGNSA. Here the CDR3 reads CASSLVGQGNSNQPQHF. CDR3 bases: TGTGCCAGCAGCTTAGTGGGACAGGGGAATAGCAATCAGCCCCAGCATTTT.

The chain uses TRBV6-7 and TRBJ1-2; TRBD1 aligns across 10 bases. TRBV6-7 carries the ORF label, with uncertain function. V lost 0 bases, J lost 5 bases, and 6 bases stayed unmatched. The CDR3 extends over 16 amino acids. CDR3 nucleotides: TGTGCCAGCAGTTACTCGACAGGGGGCGAGGGGTATGGCTACACCTTC. It codes for CASSYSTGGEGYGYTF.